This T cell receptor beta chain was sequenced during a study of beta chain features in type 1 diabetes. V lost 7 bases, J lost 9 bases, and 20 bases lay in between. The CDR3 has 14 amino acids. CDR1 and CDR2 (germline): SGHRS, YFSETQ. As every portion of the isolated RNA was reverse transcribed, the sequencing read expressed TCRB transcripts. Using immunoSEQ multiplex PCR, the repertoire was profiled, and TCRdb retains in-frame clones only, with some absent. The sample contains around 400,000 clones, about 12% of which appear only once. A few counts support this clone. Sequenced sample: naive CD4+ T cells from blood. The TCR sequence derives from a man in his late teens or twenties in good health. The V gene is TRBV5-1, the J gene TRBJ1-5; the D is unclear. The CDR3 region is CASWESPGYRPQHF. In DNA form, the CDR3 reads TGCGCCAGCTGGGAGAGTCCGGGGTATCGGCCCCAGCATTTT.